The rows below give T cell receptor beta chains drawn from one sample of a study of blood T cells in healthy people across ages. From the 5' RACE reads, TCRdb called clonotypes with MiXCR, one entry per CDR3 protein. In the table there are 800,000 or so distinct CDR3 sequences, approximately 59% of which are singletons. Sequenced input: blood. Receptors were obtained from a man aged 25 to 40 in good health. Both conserved end residues are part of each CDR3. A D gene is named only where the DNA matches it firmly. The listing skips clone size in some rows; elsewhere it reads once, few, many or a size class.

CDR3 protein: CSAKRGRLINEQFF
CDR3 DNA: TGCAGCGCAAAAAGGGGACGCCTGATCAATGAGCAGTTCTTC
V gene: TRBV29-1
D gene: .
clone size: .
CDR3 length: 14
J gene: TRBJ2-1

CDR3 protein: CASSHTSGGPYNEQFF
CDR3 DNA: TGTGCCAGCAGTCACACTAGCGGGGGGCCATACAATGAGCAGTTCTTC
V gene: TRBV12-3/TRBV12-4
D gene: TRBD2
clone size: few
CDR3 length: 16
J gene: TRBJ2-1

CDR3 protein: CASSLIVGEEKLFF
CDR3 DNA: TGTGCCAGCAGTTTAATAGTTGGGGAGGAAAAACTGTTTTTT
V gene: TRBV12-3/TRBV12-4
D gene: .
clone size: .
CDR3 length: 14
J gene: TRBJ1-4

CDR3 protein: CASSQRAARQAQYF
CDR3 DNA: TGTGCCAGCAGCCAAAGGGCCGCCCGGCAGGCCCAGTACTTC
V gene: TRBV14
D gene: .
clone size: .
CDR3 length: 14
J gene: TRBJ2-5

CDR3 protein: CASSSPGQVNYGYTF
CDR3 DNA: TGTGCCAGCAGCTCACCGGGACAGGTGAACTATGGCTACACCTTC
V gene: TRBV7-2
D gene: TRBD1
clone size: .
CDR3 length: 15
J gene: TRBJ1-2

CDR3 protein: CASTWNGNEQFF
CDR3 DNA: TGCGCCAGCACCTGGAACGGAAATGAGCAGTTCTTC
V gene: TRBV5-1
D gene: .
clone size: .
CDR3 length: 12
J gene: TRBJ2-1

CDR3 protein: CSAPGQEGGYTF
CDR3 DNA: TGCAGTGCACCAGGACAGGAAGGCGGCTACACCTTC
V gene: TRBV20-1
D gene: TRBD1
clone size: .
CDR3 length: 12
J gene: TRBJ1-2

CDR3 protein: CATSRGTVAGSETQYF
CDR3 DNA: TGTGCCACCAGCAGAGGGACTGTAGCGGGTTCGGAGACCCAGTACTTC
V gene: TRBV15
D gene: TRBD2
clone size: .
CDR3 length: 16
J gene: TRBJ2-5

CDR3 protein: CASSTPRAGTEAFF
CDR3 DNA: TGCGCCAGCAGTACCCCCAGGGCGGGCACTGAAGCTTTCTTT
V gene: TRBV10-2
D gene: .
clone size: .
CDR3 length: 14
J gene: TRBJ1-1

CDR3 protein: CASSPGTGPLERYF
CDR3 DNA: TGTGCCAGCTCACCGGGGACAGGGCCCCTCGAGCGGTACTTC
V gene: TRBV18
D gene: TRBD1
clone size: .
CDR3 length: 14
J gene: TRBJ2-5

CDR3 protein: CASPRPDSRYGYTF
CDR3 DNA: TGTGCCAGCCCTAGGCCGGACAGCAGATATGGCTACACCTTC
V gene: TRBV2
D gene: .
clone size: few
CDR3 length: 14
J gene: TRBJ1-2

CDR3 protein: CASSLFSGGQSYNEPFF
CDR3 DNA: TGCGCCAGCAGCTTGTTTAGCGGGGGGCAATCCTACAATGAGCCGTTCTTC
V gene: TRBV5-1
D gene: TRBD2
clone size: few
CDR3 length: 17
J gene: TRBJ2-1

CDR3 protein: CASRGWGIETQYF
CDR3 DNA: TGTGCCAGCAGGGGGTGGGGGATAGAGACCCAGTACTTC
V gene: TRBV27
D gene: .
clone size: .
CDR3 length: 13
J gene: TRBJ2-5

CDR3 protein: CASSSEGGYNEQFF
CDR3 DNA: TGTGCCAGCAGCTCGGAGGGGGGTTACAATGAGCAGTTCTTC
V gene: TRBV7-6
D gene: .
clone size: .
CDR3 length: 14
J gene: TRBJ2-1

CDR3 protein: CASSQRAEGEQFF
CDR3 DNA: TGCGCCAGCAGCCAACGTGCGGAGGGGGAGCAGTTCTTC
V gene: TRBV4-3
D gene: .
clone size: .
CDR3 length: 13
J gene: TRBJ2-1

CDR3 protein: CSAEQRGARTDTQYF
CDR3 DNA: TGCAGTGCTGAACAGCGGGGGGCCCGCACAGATACGCAGTATTTT
V gene: TRBV20-1
D gene: TRBD2
clone size: .
CDR3 length: 15
J gene: TRBJ2-3

CDR3 protein: CASSVSAGDNEQFF
CDR3 DNA: TGTGCCAGCAGCGTATCTGCAGGGGACAATGAGCAGTTCTTC
V gene: TRBV9
D gene: .
clone size: .
CDR3 length: 14
J gene: TRBJ2-1

CDR3 protein: CASSVRGLSSYNEQFF
CDR3 DNA: TGTGCCAGCAGCGTTCGTGGCCTGAGCTCCTACAATGAGCAGTTCTTC
V gene: TRBV5-6
D gene: .
clone size: once
CDR3 length: 16
J gene: TRBJ2-1

CDR3 protein: CASSRDRGRNQPQHF
CDR3 DNA: TGCGCCAGCAGCCGGGACAGGGGTCGCAATCAGCCCCAGCATTTT
V gene: TRBV4-3
D gene: TRBD1
clone size: few
CDR3 length: 15
J gene: TRBJ1-5

CDR3 protein: CASSQLRTGVAESPLHF
CDR3 DNA: TGTGCCAGCAGCCAGCTAAGGACAGGGGTGGCGGAATCACCCCTCCACTTT
V gene: TRBV3-1
D gene: TRBD1
clone size: .
CDR3 length: 17
J gene: TRBJ1-6

CDR3 protein: CASRFGLAGQETQYF
CDR3 DNA: TGTGCCAGCAGATTTGGACTAGCGGGGCAAGAGACCCAGTACTTC
V gene: TRBV27
D gene: TRBD2
clone size: .
CDR3 length: 15
J gene: TRBJ2-5

CDR3 protein: CASSLAQDKEQYF
CDR3 DNA: TGTGCCAGCAGTTTAGCGCAGGACAAGGAGCAGTACTTC
V gene: TRBV27
D gene: .
clone size: .
CDR3 length: 13
J gene: TRBJ2-7

CDR3 protein: CASSQDLGLSTDTQYF
CDR3 DNA: TGTGCCAGCAGCCAAGATCTAGGGCTTAGCACAGATACGCAGTATTTT
V gene: TRBV4-2
D gene: .
clone size: .
CDR3 length: 16
J gene: TRBJ2-3

CDR3 protein: CASRSASGGSTDTQYF
CDR3 DNA: TGTGCCAGCCGGTCTGCTAGCGGCGGTAGCACAGATACGCAGTATTTT
V gene: TRBV12-3/TRBV12-4
D gene: TRBD2
clone size: few
CDR3 length: 16
J gene: TRBJ2-3

CDR3 protein: CASSSSRNEQFF
CDR3 DNA: TGCGCCAGCAGCTCCTCCCGGAATGAGCAGTTCTTC
V gene: TRBV5-1
D gene: .
clone size: .
CDR3 length: 12
J gene: TRBJ2-1

CDR3 protein: CASSPGGTPRGNTIYF
CDR3 DNA: TGTGCCAGCTCACCAGGCGGGACTCCGAGAGGAAACACCATATATTTT
V gene: TRBV18
D gene: .
clone size: .
CDR3 length: 16
J gene: TRBJ1-3

CDR3 protein: CASSLGQAGEQYF
CDR3 DNA: TGTGCCAGCAGCCTCGGACAGGCGGGTGAGCAGTACTTC
V gene: TRBV11-3
D gene: TRBD1
clone size: many
CDR3 length: 13
J gene: TRBJ2-7

CDR3 protein: CASTGMAARETQYF
CDR3 DNA: TGTGCCAGCACCGGAATGGCGGCCCGAGAGACCCAGTACTTC
V gene: TRBV2
D gene: .
clone size: many
CDR3 length: 14
J gene: TRBJ2-5

CDR3 protein: CSARMSGGETQYF
CDR3 DNA: TGCAGTGCTAGAATGAGCGGGGGAGAGACCCAGTACTTC
V gene: TRBV20-1
D gene: TRBD2
clone size: .
CDR3 length: 13
J gene: TRBJ2-5

CDR3 protein: CASSSRTEYNKQFF
CDR3 DNA: TGTGCCAGCAGCTCCCGGACAGAGTACAATAAGCAGTTCTTC
V gene: TRBV7-3
D gene: .
clone size: .
CDR3 length: 14
J gene: TRBJ2-1

CDR3 protein: CASSQTALTYNEQFF
CDR3 DNA: TGTGCCAGCAGCCAGACAGCGCTTACCTACAATGAGCAGTTCTTC
V gene: TRBV4-2
D gene: .
clone size: .
CDR3 length: 15
J gene: TRBJ2-1

CDR3 protein: CASSAGTVQLVAQYF
CDR3 DNA: TGTGCCAGCAGCGCCGGGACGGTCCAATTGGTAGCCCAGTACTTC
V gene: TRBV7-2
D gene: .
clone size: .
CDR3 length: 15
J gene: TRBJ2-4

CDR3 protein: CASSQVDRMGAFF
CDR3 DNA: TGTGCCAGCAGCCAAGTAGACAGGATGGGAGCTTTCTTT
V gene: TRBV4-2
D gene: .
clone size: .
CDR3 length: 13
J gene: TRBJ1-1

CDR3 protein: CSVPGQGEDTQYF
CDR3 DNA: TGCAGCGTACCGGGACAGGGAGAAGATACGCAGTATTTT
V gene: TRBV29-1
D gene: TRBD1
clone size: .
CDR3 length: 13
J gene: TRBJ2-3

CDR3 protein: CASSFRGRWDEKLFF
CDR3 DNA: TGTGCCAGCAGCTTCAGGGGGCGTTGGGATGAAAAACTGTTTTTT
V gene: TRBV7-2
D gene: TRBD1
clone size: .
CDR3 length: 15
J gene: TRBJ1-4

CDR3 protein: CASSYDGGRFSEQYF
CDR3 DNA: TGTGCCAGCAGTTATGATGGGGGGCGCTTTAGCGAGCAGTACTTC
V gene: TRBV28
D gene: .
clone size: .
CDR3 length: 15
J gene: TRBJ2-7

CDR3 protein: CASSSNLRGLRNSPLHF
CDR3 DNA: TGTGCCAGCAGCAGCAATCTCAGGGGGCTACGTAATTCACCCCTCCACTTT
V gene: TRBV7-9
D gene: TRBD1
clone size: few
CDR3 length: 17
J gene: TRBJ1-6

CDR3 protein: CASSRQGGRGETQYF
CDR3 DNA: TGTGCCAGCAGCCGTCAGGGAGGGAGAGGAGAGACCCAGTACTTC
V gene: TRBV7-2
D gene: TRBD2
clone size: few
CDR3 length: 15
J gene: TRBJ2-5

CDR3 protein: CASSSLSATEAFF
CDR3 DNA: TGTGCCAGCAGCTCCCTAAGCGCAACTGAAGCTTTCTTT
V gene: TRBV3-1
D gene: .
clone size: .
CDR3 length: 13
J gene: TRBJ1-1

CDR3 protein: CASSLGVRTGGLETQYF
CDR3 DNA: TGTGCCAGCAGCTTAGGCGTCAGGACAGGTGGGCTGGAGACCCAGTACTTC
V gene: TRBV11-2
D gene: TRBD1
clone size: .
CDR3 length: 17
J gene: TRBJ2-5

CDR3 protein: CASSLLTGNTEAFF
CDR3 DNA: TGTGCCAGCAGTTTATTGACGGGGAACACTGAAGCTTTCTTT
V gene: TRBV27
D gene: .
clone size: .
CDR3 length: 14
J gene: TRBJ1-1

CDR3 protein: CASSFSTRRPNYNEQFF
CDR3 DNA: TGTGCCAGCAGTTTCTCAACTCGACGCCCGAACTACAATGAGCAGTTCTTC
V gene: TRBV6-2/TRBV6-3
D gene: .
clone size: .
CDR3 length: 17
J gene: TRBJ2-1

CDR3 protein: CAISERAGLAKNIQYF
CDR3 DNA: TGTGCCATCAGTGAAAGAGCGGGGTTAGCCAAAAACATTCAGTACTTC
V gene: TRBV10-3
D gene: TRBD2
clone size: .
CDR3 length: 16
J gene: TRBJ2-4